This TCR beta chain was captured by sequencing in a study of control samples from healthy donors and cancer patients. TCRdb keeps only in-frame clones here, not all; method: immunoSEQ multiplex PCR. Of some 150,000 clones listed, 85% to 95% were seen once; the top ten hold approximately 2.5%. The CDR3 has 14 amino acids. Germline V CDR1 and CDR2: SGHRS, YFSETQ. V lost 0 bases to trimming and J lost 3 bases, with 10 bases between them. The sequence was collected from a man in his forties or fifties in good health. The V gene is TRBV5-1, the J gene TRBJ2-7; weak D call: TRBD2 (5 bases). Material for sequencing was blood. The CDR3 DNA is TGCGCCAGCAGCTTGGTGTCCGGGAACTACGAGCAGTACTTC. It specifies CASSLVSGNYEQYF. Combining the CDR3 with reference TRBV5-1 and TRBJ2-7 gives the whole variable domain KAGVTQTPRYLIKTRGQQVTLSCSPISGHRSVSWYQQTPGQGLQFLFEYFSETQRNKGNFPGRFSGRQFSNSRSEMNVSTLELGDSALYLCASSLVSGNYEQYFGPGTRLTVT.